Detailed here is one TCR beta chain. This receptor's antigen is unknown. One base away there is no much larger clone; base qualities are not given. This sample was included in a study of T-cell reconstitution after alpha-beta-depleted transplantation in children listed by TCRdb under 2016. With regard to the full study: The study quantitatively tracked T-cell immune reconstitution after TCRalphabeta/CD19-depleted allogeneic hematopoietic cell transplantation in children using TCR repertoire profiling.

The CDR3, cysteine through phenylalanine, is 15 amino acids long. This entry keeps only the CDR3 DNA: 45 bases, framed from base 1. V drops 3 bases and J drops 7 bases, leaving 19 bases in between. CDR1 and CDR2, per the germline V gene, are SGHRS and YFSETQ. The receptor library was made with PCR. The reads were generated on an Illumina HiSeq 2500. Molecular barcoding was employed in the preparation of TCR libraries, with unique molecular identifiers being used to normalize TCRbeta repertoire quantification. The raw public data were reprocessed by TCRdb itself: fastp quality trimming at Q25, MiXCR clonotype calling, in-frame beta chains only. Entries are consolidated by CDR3 protein sequence, retaining the most common genes and DNA. The sample table holds approximately 510,000 distinct CDR3 sequences, of which 15% to 20% were seen once. More than 2.5% of the sample comes from the top ten.

This specimen was PBMCs from the stem cell graft donor, taken from the stem cell graft. The V gene is TRBV5-1 and the J gene is TRBJ1-2; perhaps TRBD1 is the D gene, with 5 bases matching. The clonotype comes from a human donor who donated a stem cell graft to a child with acute lymphoblastic leukemia. The CDR3 loop reads CASSSSGRAIGGYTF. At the DNA level, the sequence is TGCGCCAGCAGCTCCTCGGGCAGGGCGATTGGTGGCTACACCTTC.